This is a list of T cell receptor beta chains from one sample in a study of post-analysis software for immune sequencing data. TCRdb re-derived calls from the PCR reads in MiXCR, one entry per CDR3 protein. The sample lists approximately 350,000 distinct CDR3 sequences; roughly 36% were seen once. The sample taken for sequencing was blood. The receptors originated from a girl aged 10 to 17 with multiple sclerosis. The CDR3 runs from the conserved cysteine through the conserved F or W. The order of the fields is V gene, clone size, D gene, J gene, CDR3 DNA, CDR3 protein. A D gene is named only where the DNA matches it firmly. The listing skips clone size in some rows; elsewhere it reads once, few, many or a size class.

v_call: TRBV7-2; clone_size: .; d_call: .; j_call: TRBJ1-5; cdr3_nt: TGTGCCAGCAGCTCAGAAGTGGGCAGTCCCCGCAATCAGCCCCAGCATTTT; cdr3_aa: CASSSEVGSPRNQPQHF
v_call: TRBV7-3; clone_size: few; d_call: TRBD2; j_call: TRBJ2-1; cdr3_nt: TGTGCCAGCAGCTTAACGTCTGCGGGGGTATCTGAGCAGTTCTTC; cdr3_aa: CASSLTSAGVSEQFF
v_call: TRBV6-5; clone_size: .; d_call: .; j_call: TRBJ2-1; cdr3_nt: TGTGCCAGCAGTTGTCGGGGAGGCAACAATGAGCAGTTCTTC; cdr3_aa: CASSCRGGNNEQFF
v_call: TRBV6-5; clone_size: many; d_call: TRBD1; j_call: TRBJ2-3; cdr3_nt: TGTGCCAGCAGCTACGGGACAGCTAGCACAGATACGCAGTATTTT; cdr3_aa: CASSYGTASTDTQYF
v_call: TRBV12-3/TRBV12-4; clone_size: .; d_call: .; j_call: TRBJ2-3; cdr3_nt: TGTGCCAGCAGTTTAAGAGCTACGCAGTATTTT; cdr3_aa: CASSLRATQYF
v_call: TRBV20-1; clone_size: .; d_call: .; j_call: TRBJ2-5; cdr3_nt: TGCAGTGCTAGAGATGTCGGGGTCGGAGAGACCCAGTACTTC; cdr3_aa: CSARDVGVGETQYF
v_call: TRBV5-5; clone_size: .; d_call: TRBD1; j_call: TRBJ2-3; cdr3_nt: TGTGCCAGCAGCCGACAGGGGGATTCAGATACGCAGTATTTT; cdr3_aa: CASSRQGDSDTQYF
v_call: TRBV29-1; clone_size: few; d_call: .; j_call: TRBJ2-3; cdr3_nt: TGCAGCGTTTCCACGGGGGGCACAGATACGCAGTATTTT; cdr3_aa: CSVSTGGTDTQYF
v_call: TRBV6-1; clone_size: .; d_call: .; j_call: TRBJ1-2; cdr3_nt: TGTGCCAGCAGAAGTCCGGTGGGCAGGGGTAATGGGGTTCCTGGCTACACCTTC; cdr3_aa: CASRSPVGRGNGVPGYTF
v_call: TRBV4-1; clone_size: few; d_call: .; j_call: TRBJ2-4; cdr3_nt: TGCGCCAGCAGCCAAGATGATGGGGGTCTAGCCAAAAACATTCAGTACTTC; cdr3_aa: CASSQDDGGLAKNIQYF
v_call: TRBV6-2/TRBV6-3; clone_size: .; d_call: .; j_call: TRBJ2-3; cdr3_nt: TGTGCCAGCAGAGACAGCACAGATACGCAGTATTTT; cdr3_aa: CASRDSTDTQYF
v_call: TRBV5-5; clone_size: few; d_call: .; j_call: TRBJ1-5; cdr3_nt: TGTGCCAGCAGCTCAGGACTGTTTAGCAATCAGCCCCAGCATTTT; cdr3_aa: CASSSGLFSNQPQHF
v_call: TRBV29-1; clone_size: few; d_call: .; j_call: TRBJ1-1; cdr3_nt: TGCAGCGTTGAAGAGGGGAGGGCCGAAGCTTTCTTT; cdr3_aa: CSVEEGRAEAFF
v_call: TRBV6-5; clone_size: .; d_call: .; j_call: TRBJ1-1; cdr3_nt: TGTGCCAGCAGTTACGACAGACGCATGAACACTGAAGCTTTCTTT; cdr3_aa: CASSYDRRMNTEAFF
v_call: TRBV7-3; clone_size: .; d_call: .; j_call: TRBJ2-6; cdr3_nt: TGTACCAGCAGCTTAACGAGGCAGGGGAGGGCCAACGTCCTGACTTTC; cdr3_aa: CTSSLTRQGRANVLTF
v_call: TRBV20-1; clone_size: .; d_call: .; j_call: TRBJ2-3; cdr3_nt: TGCAGTGCTAGAGACGGGTCGCGCATCAATCGGGATACGCAGTATTTT; cdr3_aa: CSARDGSRINRDTQYF
v_call: TRBV27; clone_size: .; d_call: .; j_call: TRBJ1-5; cdr3_nt: TGTGCCAGCAGTTCCCGGGGTCATAGCAATCAGCCCCAGCATTTT; cdr3_aa: CASSSRGHSNQPQHF
v_call: TRBV6-5; clone_size: few; d_call: .; j_call: TRBJ2-1; cdr3_nt: TGTGCCAGCAGTTACTCTTTCGGGGCGCACAATGAGCAGTTCTTC; cdr3_aa: CASSYSFGAHNEQFF